The sequence of this T cell receptor beta chain was determined in a study of blood T cell repertoires in COVID-19. At the level of the study: Sites across the United States, Italy and Spain contributed samples from acute and convalescent COVID-19. From T cells, B-cell-depleted T cells, or PBMCs came the material, which was cDNA or gDNA.

Assay used: immunoSEQ multiplex PCR; TCRdb lists only in-frame clones, some missing. The sample lists about 140,000 clones; about 80% were seen once. This CDR3 has 17 residues. Germline CDR1 is KGHDR and CDR2 is SFDVKD. The ends were cut back, 3 bases at V and 2 bases at J, with 16 bases in the middle. This clonotype was sampled from a human donor in a cohort sampled during active COVID-19. The specimen sequenced was peripheral blood. The chain links TRBV24-1 to TRBJ1-5, with a tentative D call TRBD1 (6 bases). CDR3 loop: CATSDPPGYRGNQPQHF. CDR3 nucleotides: TGTGCCACCAGTGATCCCCCAGGATACAGGGGCAATCAGCCCCAGCATTTT.